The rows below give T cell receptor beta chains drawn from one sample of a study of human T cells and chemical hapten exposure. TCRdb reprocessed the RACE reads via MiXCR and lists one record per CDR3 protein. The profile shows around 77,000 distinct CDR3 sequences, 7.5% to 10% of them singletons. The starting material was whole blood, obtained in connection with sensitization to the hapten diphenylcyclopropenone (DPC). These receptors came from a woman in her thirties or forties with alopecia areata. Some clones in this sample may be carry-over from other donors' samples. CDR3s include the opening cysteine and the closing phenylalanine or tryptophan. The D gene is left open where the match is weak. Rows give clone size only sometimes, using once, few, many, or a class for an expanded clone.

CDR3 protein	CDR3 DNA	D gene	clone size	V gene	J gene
CASSLYRSLMNTEAFF	TGTGCCAGCAGTTTATACCGGAGCCTCATGAACACTGAAGCTTTCTTT	-	many	TRBV28	TRBJ1-1
CASSQDRGGRGYGYTF	TGCGCCAGCAGCCAAGATCGTGGGGGGCGAGGATATGGCTACACCTTC	-	many	TRBV4-3	TRBJ1-2
CASRGGRNEQFF	TGTGCCAGCAGGGGGGGCAGGAATGAGCAGTTCTTC	-	-	TRBV13	TRBJ2-1
CASTPGQGGKLFF	TGTGCCAGCACCCCGGGACAGGGGGGAAAACTGTTTTTT	TRBD1	many	TRBV6-6	TRBJ1-4
CASSLVPENEKLFF	TGTGCCAGCAGCTTAGTCCCCGAAAATGAAAAACTGTTTTTT	-	many	TRBV11-2	TRBJ1-4
CATKQGAEQPQHF	TGTGCCACCAAACAGGGGGCAGAACAGCCCCAGCATTTT	TRBD1	many	TRBV6-6	TRBJ1-5
CASSLTGAYNEQFF	TGTGCCAGCAGTTTGACGGGGGCCTACAATGAGCAGTTCTTC	-	few	TRBV6-2/TRBV6-3	TRBJ2-1
CASSPDRGGYTF	TGTGCCAGCTCACCGGACAGAGGAGGCTACACCTTC	-	-	TRBV18	TRBJ1-2
CASSFRGGLGNQPQHF	TGTGCCAGCAGTTTCCGGGGGGGTCTGGGCAATCAGCCCCAGCATTTT	-	many	TRBV28	TRBJ1-5
CASSFGTSGFSSYEQYF	TGTGCCAGCAGCTTCGGGACTAGCGGGTTTAGCTCCTACGAGCAGTACTTC	TRBD2	few	TRBV7-2	TRBJ2-7
CASSLVTYEQYF	TGTGCCAGCAGCTTGGTTACCTACGAGCAGTACTTC	-	many	TRBV7-9	TRBJ2-7
CASSLVFYEQFF	TGTGCCAGCAGCTTAGTCTTTTATGAGCAGTTCTTC	-	many	TRBV7-6	TRBJ2-1
CSGFDAENYGYTF	TGCAGCGGCTTTGACGCGGAAAACTATGGCTACACCTTC	-	many	TRBV29-1	TRBJ1-2
CASSQSPTGTNEKLFF	TGCGCCAGCAGCCAATCCCCCACAGGGACGAATGAAAAACTGTTTTTT	-	-	TRBV4-1	TRBJ1-4
CASRTSGHEQYF	TGTGCCAGCAGGACGTCTGGACACGAGCAGTACTTC	-	many	TRBV25-1	TRBJ2-7
CASSLGEGTYEQYF	TGTGCCAGCAGTTTAGGGGAGGGAACCTACGAGCAGTACTTC	TRBD2	many	TRBV12-3/TRBV12-4	TRBJ2-7
CASSLKGRVYEQYF	TGTGCCAGCAGCTTGAAGGGCAGGGTCTACGAGCAGTACTTC	-	many	TRBV7-9	TRBJ2-7
CSARVGTVGNSPLHF	TGCAGTGCTAGAGTCGGGACAGTGGGCAATTCACCCCTCCACTTT	TRBD1	-	TRBV20-1	TRBJ1-6
CASSTGTPPIQVFF	TGTGCCAGCAGCACCGGGACACCCCCTATTCAAGTATTCTTC	-	many	TRBV7-9	TRBJ2-1
CSARDGSLKMGNYGYTF	TGCAGTGCTAGAGACGGCAGTCTGAAGATGGGAAACTATGGCTACACCTTC	-	-	TRBV20-1	TRBJ1-2
CASSFTGGESPLHF	TGTGCCAGCAGCTTCACAGGAGGAGAGTCACCCCTCCACTTT	-	many	TRBV3-1	TRBJ1-6
CASSLGFGSYNEQFF	TGTGCCAGCAGTTTGGGATTTGGCTCCTACAATGAGCAGTTCTTC	-	-	TRBV27	TRBJ2-1
CAISEWADLNTEAFF	TGTGCCATCAGTGAATGGGCAGACCTGAACACTGAAGCTTTCTTT	-	-	TRBV10-3	TRBJ1-1
CASSRGQGKSPLHF	TGTGCCAGCAGCAGAGGACAGGGGAAGTCACCCCTCCACTTT	TRBD1	few	TRBV11-2	TRBJ1-6
CASREPGQVYNEQFF	TGTGCCAGCAGAGAACCGGGACAGGTCTACAATGAGCAGTTCTTC	TRBD1	few	TRBV5-5	TRBJ2-1